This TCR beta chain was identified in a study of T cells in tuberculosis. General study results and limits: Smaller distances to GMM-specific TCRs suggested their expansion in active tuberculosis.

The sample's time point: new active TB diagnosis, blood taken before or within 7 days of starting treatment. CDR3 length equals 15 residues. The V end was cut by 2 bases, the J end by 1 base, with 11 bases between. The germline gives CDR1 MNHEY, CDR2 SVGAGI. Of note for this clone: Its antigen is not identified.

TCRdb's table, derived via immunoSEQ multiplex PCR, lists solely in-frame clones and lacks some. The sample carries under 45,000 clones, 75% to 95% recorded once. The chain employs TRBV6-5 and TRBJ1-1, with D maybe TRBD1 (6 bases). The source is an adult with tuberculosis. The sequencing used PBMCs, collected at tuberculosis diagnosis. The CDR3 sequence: CASSYGGAGNTEAFF. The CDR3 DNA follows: TGTGCCAGCAGTTACGGGGGGGCCGGGAACACTGAAGCTTTCTTT.